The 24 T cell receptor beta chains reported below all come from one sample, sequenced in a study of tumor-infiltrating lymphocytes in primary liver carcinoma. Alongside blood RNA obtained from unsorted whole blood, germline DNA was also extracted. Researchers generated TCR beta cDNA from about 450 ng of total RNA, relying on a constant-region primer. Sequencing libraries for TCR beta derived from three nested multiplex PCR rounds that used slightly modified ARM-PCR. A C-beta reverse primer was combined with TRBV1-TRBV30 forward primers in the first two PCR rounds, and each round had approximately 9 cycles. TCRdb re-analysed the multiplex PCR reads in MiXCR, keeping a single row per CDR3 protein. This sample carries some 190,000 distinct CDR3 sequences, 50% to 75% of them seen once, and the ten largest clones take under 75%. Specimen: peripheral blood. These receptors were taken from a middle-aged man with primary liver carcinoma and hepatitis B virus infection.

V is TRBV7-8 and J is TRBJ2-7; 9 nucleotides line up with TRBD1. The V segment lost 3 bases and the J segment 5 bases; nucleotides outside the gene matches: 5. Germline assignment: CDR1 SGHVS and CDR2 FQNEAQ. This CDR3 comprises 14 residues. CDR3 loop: CASSFGTGGHEQYF. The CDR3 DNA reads TGTGCCAGCAGCTTCGGCACAGGGGGCCACGAGCAGTACTTC.

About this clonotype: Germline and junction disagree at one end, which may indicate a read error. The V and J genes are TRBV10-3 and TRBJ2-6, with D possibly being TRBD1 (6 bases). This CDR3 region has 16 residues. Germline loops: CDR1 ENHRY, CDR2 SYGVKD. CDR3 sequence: CAIGEGDGTGANVLTF. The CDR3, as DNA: TGTGCCATCGGTGAGGGGGATGGGACTGGGGCCAACGTCCTGACTTTC.

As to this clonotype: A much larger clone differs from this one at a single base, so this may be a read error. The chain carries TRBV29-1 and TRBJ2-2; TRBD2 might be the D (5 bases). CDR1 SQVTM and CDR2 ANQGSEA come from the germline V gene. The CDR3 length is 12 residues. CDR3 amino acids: CSVAASPGELYF. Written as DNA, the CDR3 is TGCAGCGTTGCGGCTAGCCCCGGGGAGCTGTATTTT.

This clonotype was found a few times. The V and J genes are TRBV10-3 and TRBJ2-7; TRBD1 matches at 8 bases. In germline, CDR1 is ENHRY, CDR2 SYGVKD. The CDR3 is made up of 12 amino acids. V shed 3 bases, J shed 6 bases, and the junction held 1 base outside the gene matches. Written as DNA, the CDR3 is TGTGCCATCAGTGACGACAGGGGCGAGCAGTACTTC. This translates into CAISDDRGEQYF.

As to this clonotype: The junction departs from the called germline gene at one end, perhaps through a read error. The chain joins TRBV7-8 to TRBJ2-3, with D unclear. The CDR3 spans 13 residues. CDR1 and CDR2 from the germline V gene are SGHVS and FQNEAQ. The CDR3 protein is CTSSLDSTDTQYF. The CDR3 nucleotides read TGTACCAGCAGCTTAGACAGCACAGATACGCAGTATTTT.

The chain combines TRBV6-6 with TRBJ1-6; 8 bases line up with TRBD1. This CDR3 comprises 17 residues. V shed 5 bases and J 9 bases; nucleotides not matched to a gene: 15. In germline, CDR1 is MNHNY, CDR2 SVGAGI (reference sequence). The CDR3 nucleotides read TGTGCCAGCAGTCGCGGGCTAGGACAGGGCTTTGGTTCACCCCTCCACTTT. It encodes CASSRGLGQGFGSPLHF.

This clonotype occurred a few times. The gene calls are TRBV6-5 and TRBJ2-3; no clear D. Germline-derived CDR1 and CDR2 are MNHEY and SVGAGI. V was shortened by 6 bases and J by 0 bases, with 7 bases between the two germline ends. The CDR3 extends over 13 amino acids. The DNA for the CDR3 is TGTGCCAGCAGGACTTCGAGCACAGATACGCAGTATTTT. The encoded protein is CASRTSSTDTQYF.

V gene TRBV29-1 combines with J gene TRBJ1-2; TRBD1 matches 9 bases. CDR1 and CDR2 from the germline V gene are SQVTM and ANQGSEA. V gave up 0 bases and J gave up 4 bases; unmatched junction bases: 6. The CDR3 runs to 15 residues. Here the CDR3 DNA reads TGCAGCGTTGAAGAAGGGTTGACAGGGGGCTATGGCTACACCTTC. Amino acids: CSVEEGLTGGYGYTF. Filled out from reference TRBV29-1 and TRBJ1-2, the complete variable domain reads SAVISQKPSRDICQRGTSLTIQCQVDSQVTMMFWYRQQPGQSLTLIATANQGSEATYESGFVIDKFPISRPNLTFSTLTVSNMSPEDSSIYLCSVEEGLTGGYGYTFGSGTRLTVV.

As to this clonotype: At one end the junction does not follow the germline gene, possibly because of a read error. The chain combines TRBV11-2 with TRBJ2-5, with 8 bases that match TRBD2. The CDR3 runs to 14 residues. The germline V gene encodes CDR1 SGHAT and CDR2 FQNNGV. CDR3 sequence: CVSSFGLAAKTQYF. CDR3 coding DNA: TGTGTCAGCAGCTTTGGACTAGCCGCAAAGACCCAGTACTTC.

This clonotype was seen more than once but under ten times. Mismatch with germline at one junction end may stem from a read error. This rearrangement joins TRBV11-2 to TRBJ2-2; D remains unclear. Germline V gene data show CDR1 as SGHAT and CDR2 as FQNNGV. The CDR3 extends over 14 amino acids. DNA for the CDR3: TGTGTCAGCAGCTTGATGACCGCGTCCGGGGAGCTGTTTTTT. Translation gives CVSSLMTASGELFF.

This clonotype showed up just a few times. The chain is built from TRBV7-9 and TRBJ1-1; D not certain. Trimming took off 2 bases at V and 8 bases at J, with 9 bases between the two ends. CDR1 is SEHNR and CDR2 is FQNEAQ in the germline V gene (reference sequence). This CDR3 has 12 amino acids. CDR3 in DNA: TGTGCCAGCAGCTTACCAATAGGGGAAGCTTTCTTT. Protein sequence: CASSLPIGEAFF. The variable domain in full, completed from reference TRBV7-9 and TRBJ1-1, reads DTGVSQNPRHKITKRGQNVTFRCDPISEHNRLYWYRQTLGQGPEFLTYFQNEAQLEKSRLLSDRFSAERPKGSFSTLEIQRTEQGDSAMYLCASSLPIGEAFFGQGTRLTVV.

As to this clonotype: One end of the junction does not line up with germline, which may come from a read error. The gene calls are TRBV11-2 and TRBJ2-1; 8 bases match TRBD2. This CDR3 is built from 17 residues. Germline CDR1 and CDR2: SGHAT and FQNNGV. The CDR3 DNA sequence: TGTGCCAACAGCTTGGGTGTTAGCGGGGCCTCCTACAATGAGCAGTTCTTC. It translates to CANSLGVSGASYNEQFF.

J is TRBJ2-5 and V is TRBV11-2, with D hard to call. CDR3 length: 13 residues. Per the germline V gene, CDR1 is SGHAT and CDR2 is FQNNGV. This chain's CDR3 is CVSSPGPEETQYF. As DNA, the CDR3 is TGTGTGAGCAGCCCCGGACCCGAAGAGACCCAGTACTTC.

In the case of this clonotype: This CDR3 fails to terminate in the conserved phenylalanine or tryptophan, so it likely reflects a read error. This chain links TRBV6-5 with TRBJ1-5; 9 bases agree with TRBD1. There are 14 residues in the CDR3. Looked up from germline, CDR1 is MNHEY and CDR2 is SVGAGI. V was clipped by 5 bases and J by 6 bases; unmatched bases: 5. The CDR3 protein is CASSPGTGSQPQHS. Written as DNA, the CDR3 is TGTGCCAGCAGTCCGGGGACAGGGTCTCAGCCCCAGCATTCT.

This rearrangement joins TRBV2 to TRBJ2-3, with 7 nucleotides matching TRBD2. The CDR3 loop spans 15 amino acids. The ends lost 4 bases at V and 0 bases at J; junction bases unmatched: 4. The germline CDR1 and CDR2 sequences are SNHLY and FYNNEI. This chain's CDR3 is CASSGDYSSTDTQYF. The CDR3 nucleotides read TGTGCCAGCAGTGGGGACTACTCTAGCACAGATACGCAGTATTTT.

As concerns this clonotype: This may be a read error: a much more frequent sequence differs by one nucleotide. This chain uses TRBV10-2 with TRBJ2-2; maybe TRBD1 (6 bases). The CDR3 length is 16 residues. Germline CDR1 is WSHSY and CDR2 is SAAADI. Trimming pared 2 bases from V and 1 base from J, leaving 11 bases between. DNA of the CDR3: TGCGCCAGCAGTGAGCCCGGCAGGGGGAACACCGGGGAGCTGTTTTTT. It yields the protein CASSEPGRGNTGELFF.

The CDR3: CASRPDRAPDTQYF. The CDR3 nucleotides are TGTGCCAGCAGACCCGACAGGGCCCCAGATACGCAGTATTTT. The chain couples TRBV6-2 or TRBV6-3 to TRBJ2-3; 7 bases are a match to TRBD1. In germline, CDR1 is MNHEY, CDR2 SVGEGT. The CDR3 has 14 residues. The V segment lost 6 bases and the J segment 4 bases; nucleotides outside the gene matches: 7.

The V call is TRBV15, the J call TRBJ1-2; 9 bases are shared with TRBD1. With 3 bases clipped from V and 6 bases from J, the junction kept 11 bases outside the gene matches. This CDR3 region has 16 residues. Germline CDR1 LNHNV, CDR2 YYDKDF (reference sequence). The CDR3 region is CATSRPHRDRVDGYTF. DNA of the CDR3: TGTGCCACCAGCAGGCCTCACCGGGACAGGGTAGATGGCTACACCTTC.

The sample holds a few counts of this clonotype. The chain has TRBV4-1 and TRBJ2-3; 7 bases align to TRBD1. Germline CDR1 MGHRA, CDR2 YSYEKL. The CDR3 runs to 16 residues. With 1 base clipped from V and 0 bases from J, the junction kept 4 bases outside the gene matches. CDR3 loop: CASSQGSTGSTDTQYF. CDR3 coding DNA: TGCGCCAGCAGCCAAGGCTCGACAGGGAGCACAGATACGCAGTATTTT.

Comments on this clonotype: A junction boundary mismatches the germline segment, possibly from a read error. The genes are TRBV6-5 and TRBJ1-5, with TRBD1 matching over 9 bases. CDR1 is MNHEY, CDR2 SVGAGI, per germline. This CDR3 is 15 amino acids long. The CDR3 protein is CPSSRDRARNQPQHF. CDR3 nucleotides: TGTCCCAGCAGCCGGGACAGGGCTCGCAATCAGCCCCAGCATTTT.

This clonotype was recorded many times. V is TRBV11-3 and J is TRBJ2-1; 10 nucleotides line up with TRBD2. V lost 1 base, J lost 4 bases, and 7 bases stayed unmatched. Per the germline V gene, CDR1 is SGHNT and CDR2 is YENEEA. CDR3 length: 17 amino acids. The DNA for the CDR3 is TGTGCCAGCAGCTTAGGGGGGTCTAGCGGGGGTTACAATGAGCAGTTCTTC. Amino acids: CASSLGGSSGGYNEQFF.

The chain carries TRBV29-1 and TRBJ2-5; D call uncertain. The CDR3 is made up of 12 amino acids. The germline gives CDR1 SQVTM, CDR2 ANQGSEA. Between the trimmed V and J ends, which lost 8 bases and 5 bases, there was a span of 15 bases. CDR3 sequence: CSIIVGTETQYF. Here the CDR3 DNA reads TGCAGCATTATCGTCGGCACGGAGACCCAGTACTTC.

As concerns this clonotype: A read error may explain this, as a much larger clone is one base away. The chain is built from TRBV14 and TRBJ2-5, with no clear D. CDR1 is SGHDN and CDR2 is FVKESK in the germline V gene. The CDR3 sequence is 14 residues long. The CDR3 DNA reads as TGTGCCAGCAACCAAGATCACCCGATTGGGACCCAGTACTTC. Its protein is CASNQDHPIGTQYF.

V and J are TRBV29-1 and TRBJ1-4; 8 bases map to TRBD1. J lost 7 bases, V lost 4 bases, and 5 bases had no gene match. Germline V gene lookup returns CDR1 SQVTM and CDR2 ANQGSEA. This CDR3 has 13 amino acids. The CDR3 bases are TGCAGCGTTGGGCAGGGGGCAAGTGAAAAACTGTTTTTT. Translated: CSVGQGASEKLFF.